These 17 T cell receptor beta chains originate from one sample sequenced in a study of identical twins. MiXCR, run by TCRdb on the 5' RACE reads, gives a single entry per CDR3 protein. Of 300,000 to 400,000 distinct CDR3 sequences in the sample, over 9% are singletons; the top ten hold 6% to 9%. The same sample was also studied in work on yellow fever vaccine responses in identical twins.

Specimen: CD8+ T cells sorted from blood. Source of these receptors: a young woman in good health.

This clonotype was seen at least ten times. V is TRBV6-1 and J is TRBJ1-1; D possibly corresponds to TRBD1 (5 bases). Germline V gene data show CDR1 as MNHNS and CDR2 as SASEGT. The CDR3 is made up of 16 amino acids. The V and J ends lost 6 bases and 0 bases respectively, with 17 bases between them. The CDR3 region is CASSLEGAYVNTEAFF. CDR3 bases: TGTGCCAGCAGCCTTGAAGGGGCCTACGTGAACACTGAAGCTTTCTTT.

This chain joins TRBV9 and TRBJ2-6, with 8 bases fitting TRBD1. The V segment lost 3 bases and the J segment 5 bases; nucleotides outside the gene matches: 7. The CDR3 consists of 16 residues. The germline V gene has CDR1 SGDLS and CDR2 YYNGEE. The CDR3 coding sequence is TGTGCCAGCAGCGGAACTGGGACAGGATGGGCCAACGTCCTGACTTTC. Its translation is CASSGTGTGWANVLTF.

CDR3 loop: CSARDPSSYNEQFF. The CDR3 coding sequence is TGCAGTGCTAGAGATCCCAGCTCCTACAATGAGCAGTTCTTC. V is TRBV20-1 and J is TRBJ2-1; D is unresolved. Per germline, CDR1 DFQATT and CDR2 SNEGSKA (reference sequence). V was shortened by 0 bases and J by 0 bases, with 6 bases between the two germline ends. CDR3 length: 14 residues.

V gene TRBV2 combines with J gene TRBJ2-7; 9 bases align to TRBD2. This CDR3 spans 17 amino acids. The V gene end was trimmed by 5 bases and the J gene end by 7 bases; junction bases not matched to a gene: 18. Germline V lookup: CDR1 SNHLY, CDR2 FYNNEI. This chain's CDR3 is CASSPSTSGRGLGEQYF. The CDR3 bases are TGTGCCAGCAGTCCCTCGACTAGCGGAAGGGGCTTGGGGGAGCAGTACTTC.

A few counts support this clonotype. The chain joins TRBV24-1 to TRBJ1-4; D gene uncertain. Germline CDR1 KGHDR, CDR2 SFDVKD. The CDR3 loop spans 14 amino acids. V was trimmed by 2 bases and J by 8 bases, leaving 11 bases between them. The CDR3 here is CATSDSSEGEKLFF. The CDR3 bases are TGTGCCACCAGTGATTCGTCGGAGGGAGAAAAACTGTTTTTT.

This clonotype was found a few times. J is TRBJ1-3 and V is TRBV12-3 or TRBV12-4, with 9 bases aligning to TRBD1. This CDR3 spans 14 amino acids. V lost 10 bases, J lost 3 bases, and 7 bases stayed unmatched. The CDR3 DNA follows: TGTGCCACGACAGGGGGAGAAGGTGGAAACACCATATATTTT. It is translated as CATTGGEGGNTIYF.

This clonotype was seen a few times. The chain couples TRBV9 to TRBJ2-1, with TRBD2 matching over 8 bases. V was pared by 0 bases and J by 4 bases, with 6 bases of the junction left unmatched. From germline, CDR1 is SGDLS and CDR2 YYNGEE. This CDR3 has 16 residues. CDR3 sequence reads: CASSVGHGRAYNEQFF. The DNA of the CDR3 is TGTGCCAGCAGCGTAGGGCACGGGAGGGCTTACAATGAGCAGTTCTTC.

V gene TRBV7-6 combines with J gene TRBJ2-5; 9 bases are shared with TRBD1. The V gene end was trimmed by 3 bases and the J gene end by 5 bases; junction bases not matched to a gene: 10. The CDR3 covers 16 residues. In germline, CDR1 is SGHVS, CDR2 FNYEAQ. CDR3 nucleotides: TGTGCCAGCAGCTTGTTTAGGGACAGGGTGGCGGAGACCCAGTACTTC. Translating it yields CASSLFRDRVAETQYF.

This clonotype was counted between two and nine times. This sequence joins TRBV20-1 and TRBJ2-2; no clear D. This CDR3 is 15 amino acids long. Germline V lookup: CDR1 DFQATT, CDR2 SNEGSKA (reference sequence). Trimming took 6 bases from V and 0 from J, leaving 14 bases between them. CDR3: CSALPDIANTGELFF. The CDR3 DNA reads as TGCAGTGCACTCCCAGACATCGCGAACACCGGGGAGCTGTTTTTT.

This clonotype has only a few counts. The chain uses TRBV12-3 or TRBV12-4 and TRBJ2-5, with D possibly matching TRBD2 (5 bases). Trimming took off 7 bases at V and 2 bases at J, with 14 bases between the two ends. This CDR3 comprises 14 residues. CDR3 sequence reads: CASTGYLGQETQYF. CDR3 nucleotides: TGTGCCAGCACGGGGTACCTAGGACAAGAGACCCAGTACTTC.

The chain links TRBV28 to TRBJ2-3; 15 nucleotides line up with TRBD2. CDR1 and CDR2 (germline): MDHEN, SYDVKM. The trim removed 3 bases at V and 1 base at J, leaving 11 bases unmatched. There are 20 residues in the CDR3. DNA of the CDR3: TGTGCCAGCAGTTTCCCGACCGGGACTAGCGGGAGGTGGGGCACAGATACGCAGTATTTT. Translated: CASSFPTGTSGRWGTDTQYF. The full variable domain, its missing parts supplied by reference TRBV28 and TRBJ2-3, is DVKVTQSSRYLVKRTGEKVFLECVQDMDHENMFWYRQDPGLGLRLIYFSYDVKMKEKGDIPEGYSVSREKKERFSLILESASTNQTSMYLCASSFPTGTSGRWGTDTQYFGPGTRLTVL.

J is TRBJ2-2 and V is TRBV20-1, with 10 bases identical to TRBD2. V shed 0 bases and J 4 bases; nucleotides not matched to a gene: 8. The germline CDR1 and CDR2 sequences are DFQATT and SNEGSKA (reference sequence). This CDR3 is built from 17 residues. The CDR3 spells CSARDLSGGAVTGELFF. The CDR3 bases are TGCAGTGCTAGAGATCTGAGCGGGGGGGCCGTCACCGGGGAGCTGTTTTTT.

This clonotype was observed a handful of times. The V gene is TRBV27, the J gene TRBJ1-5, with TRBD1 matching over 7 bases. CDR3 length equals 15 residues. Germline V gene lookup returns CDR1 MNHEY and CDR2 SMNVEV (reference sequence). After removal of 5 bases from V and 7 bases from J, the junction contained 11 bases not matched to a gene. The chain's CDR3 is CASSRSDRVDQPQHF. CDR3 coding DNA: TGTGCCAGCAGTCGGAGCGACAGGGTAGACCAGCCCCAGCATTTT.

This clonotype was recorded many times. The gene calls are TRBV11-2 and TRBJ2-5, with D unresolved. CDR1 is SGHAT, CDR2 FQNNGV, per germline. V was clipped by 5 bases and J by 7 bases, with 14 bases between them. This CDR3 has 13 amino acids. DNA of the CDR3: TGTGCCAGCAGCCTCGACACTTTTGGGACCCAGTACTTC. Translation: CASSLDTFGTQYF. Variable domain in full (rest from reference TRBV11-2 and TRBJ2-5): EAGVAQSPRYKIIEKRQSVAFWCNPISGHATLYWYQQILGQGPKLLIQFQNNGVVDDSQLPKDRFSAERLKGVDSTLKIQPAKLEDSAVYLCASSLDTFGTQYFGPGTRLLVL.

The chain joins TRBV6-4 to TRBJ2-3; a weak D match, TRBD2 (6 bases). V lost 0 bases and J 0 bases, leaving 16 bases between the germline ends. Looked up from germline, CDR1 is MRHNA and CDR2 is SNTAGT. This CDR3 is 18 amino acids long. The DNA for the CDR3 is TGTGCCAGCAGTGACTCGATTTCCGGGGGAACTAGCACAGATACGCAGTATTTT. Protein product: CASSDSISGGTSTDTQYF.

The chain is built from TRBV14 and TRBJ2-3, with D maybe TRBD2 (5 bases). The CDR3 is made up of 21 amino acids. Trimming took 0 bases from V and 0 from J, leaving 25 bases between them. CDR1 SGHDN and CDR2 FVKESK come from the germline V gene. In DNA form, the CDR3 reads TGTGCCAGCAGCCAAGATAGTTTCCCCCCGAGGGTGGTTACTAGCACAGATACGCAGTATTTT. This sequence encodes CASSQDSFPPRVVTSTDTQYF.

Here the CDR3 DNA reads TGTGCCAGCAGTTTTTACGGGGGAAGCTCCTACGAGCAGTACTTC. Translating gives CASSFYGGSSYEQYF. The chain links TRBV27 to TRBJ2-7; D is possibly TRBD2 (6 bases). Looked up from germline, CDR1 is MNHEY and CDR2 is SMNVEV (reference sequence). Trimming pared 3 bases from V and 0 bases from J, leaving 12 bases between. The CDR3 sequence is 15 residues long.